This T cell receptor (beta chain) was captured in a study of T cell repertoires in cytomegalovirus infection. The wider study: Public TCR beta signature analysis indicated the presence of both CMV infection and matching HLA type. The study, taken as a whole, reports: Of the TCR beta families, the public ones yielded a cumulative frequency that identified carriers of CMV plus the relevant HLA. In two of eight donors, the top clonotype was HLA-C-restricted CMV-specific.

CDR1 and CDR2 from the germline V gene are LGHNT and FRNRAP. Trimming took 5 bases from V and 5 from J, leaving 16 bases between them. This CDR3 has 15 amino acids. A word on this clonotype: Its antigen remains unknown.

From the reads, TCRdb called clonotypes with MiXCR, one entry per CDR3 protein. Of 150,000 to 200,000 distinct CDR3 sequences listed, 14% are singletons. The source material was PBMCs. The rearrangement links TRBV12-5 to TRBJ2-1; the D gene is possibly TRBD2 (6 bases). This receptor was obtained from a human donor in good health (CMV status not recorded). Some clones in this sample may be carry-over from other donors' samples. CDR3 in DNA: TGTGCTAGTGGTCCGGGACTCCCCGGACACAATGAGCAGTTCTTC. It translates to CASGPGLPGHNEQFF.